These 2 T cell receptor beta chains share one sample of origin, sequenced in a study of blood T cell repertoires in COVID-19. Profiled with immunoSEQ multiplex PCR; TCRdb holds only in-frame clones, not every one. The sample holds roughly 380,000 clones, around 89% seen once. Sequenced: peripheral blood. Receptors originate from a woman aged 40 to 50 with COVID-19, enrolled during active disease.

The rearrangement links TRBV14 to TRBJ1-1; D not resolved. The CDR3 runs to 15 residues. The V end was cut by 2 bases, the J end by 0 bases, with 10 bases between. CDR1 SGHDN and CDR2 FVKESK come from the germline V gene. CDR3 loop: CASSQLRSVNTEAFF. In DNA, the CDR3 is TGTGCCAGCAGCCAACTACGGAGTGTGAACACTGAAGCTTTCTTT. Full variable domain (rest looked up from reference TRBV14 and TRBJ1-1): EAGVTQFPSHSVIEKGQTVTLRCDPISGHDNLYWYRRVMGKEIKFLLHFVKESKQDESGMPNNRFLAERTGGTYSTLKVQPAELEDSGVYFCASSQLRSVNTEAFFGQGTRLTVV.

J is TRBJ2-5 and V is TRBV9; D is perhaps TRBD1 (6 bases). Per the germline V gene, CDR1 is SGDLS and CDR2 is YYNGEE. V lost 3 bases and J 3 bases, leaving 9 bases between the germline ends. The CDR3 totals 13 residues. CDR3 in amino acids: CASSAGQKETQYF. CDR3 DNA sequence: TGTGCCAGCAGCGCTGGACAGAAAGAGACCCAGTACTTC.